This T cell receptor (beta chain) was observed in a study of memory CD4+ T cells and cytomegalovirus serostatus. Background on the study: Healthy Belgian adult donors included fewer than 10 CMV-positive and about two dozen CMV-negative people. Overall study results and limits: The CMV-associated TCR signature appears largely within the CD4+ memory repertoire.

With regard to this clone: The antigen remains undetermined.

Single viable CD3+CD4+CD8-CD45RO+ cells were sorted as the memory CD4+ T cells. Donors' CMV status reflects serum IgG against pp150, pp28, p38, p52. After thawing, CD4+ T cells were positively selected. The protocol was immunoSEQ multiplex PCR, while the TCRdb copy is restricted to in-frame clones and leaves out a portion. The table has 25,000 to 40,000 clones, approximately 72% seen once; the top ten hold about 0.65%. The sample taken for sequencing was memory CD4+ T cells from blood. The source of this sequence is an adult in good health and CMV-seronegative. Some clones in this sample may be carry-over from other donors' samples.

CDR3 sequence: CASSLLGQGLGAFF. In nucleotides, the CDR3 is TGCGCCAGCAGCCTACTGGGACAGGGACTAGGAGCTTTCTTT. The genes are TRBV5-1 and TRBJ1-1; 9 positions match TRBD1. Germline loops: CDR1 SGHRS, CDR2 YFSETQ. This CDR3 spans 14 amino acids. V was clipped by 4 bases and J by 10 bases; unmatched bases: 11.